A single sample is the source of the 2 T cell receptor beta chains below, sequenced in a study of blood T cell repertoires in COVID-19. Only in-frame clones appear in the TCRdb table, and some are missing; sequencing was by immunoSEQ multiplex PCR. The table has about 98,000 clones, around 75% seen once; the top ten hold roughly 24%. Sequencing used peripheral blood. These receptor sequences come from a man aged 70-80 years with acute or convalescent COVID-19.

The V and J genes are TRBV28 and TRBJ1-2, with 7 bases identical to TRBD1. V shed 10 bases, J shed 3 bases, and the junction held 11 bases outside the gene matches. CDR1 and CDR2 (germline): MDHEN, SYDVKM. This CDR3 contains 14 residues. Written as DNA, the CDR3 is TGTGCCACCATAGCCCCGGGACAGTACTATGGCTACACCTTC. It encodes CATIAPGQYYGYTF.

The V and J genes are TRBV27 and TRBJ2-3; D is perhaps TRBD2 (5 bases). The CDR3 consists of 14 residues. Deletions cut 3 bases from V and 2 bases from J, with 9 bases between. Germline lookup yields CDR1 MNHEY and CDR2 SMNVEV (reference sequence). The CDR3 reads CASSFERPTDTQYF. CDR3 bases: TGTGCCAGCAGTTTCGAGCGGCCCACAGATACGCAGTATTTT.